This T cell receptor beta chain was profiled in a study of blood T cell repertoires in COVID-19. Libraries were prepared by immunoSEQ multiplex PCR; TCRdb keeps only in-frame clonotypes and omits some of them. Of tens of thousands of clones listed, 75% to 95% are singletons. The germline gives CDR1 MGHRA, CDR2 YSYEKL. The length of the CDR3 is 16 residues. V lost 1 base, J lost 8 bases, and 18 bases lay in between. This TCR was recovered from a man at least 80 years old with acute or convalescent COVID-19. Material for sequencing was peripheral blood. V usage is TRBV4-1 and J usage is TRBJ1-5; a weak D match, TRBD1 (5 bases). CDR3 region: CASSQGSQARGEPQHF. The CDR3 DNA is TGCGCCAGCAGCCAAGGGTCACAGGCCCGCGGGGAGCCCCAGCATTTT.